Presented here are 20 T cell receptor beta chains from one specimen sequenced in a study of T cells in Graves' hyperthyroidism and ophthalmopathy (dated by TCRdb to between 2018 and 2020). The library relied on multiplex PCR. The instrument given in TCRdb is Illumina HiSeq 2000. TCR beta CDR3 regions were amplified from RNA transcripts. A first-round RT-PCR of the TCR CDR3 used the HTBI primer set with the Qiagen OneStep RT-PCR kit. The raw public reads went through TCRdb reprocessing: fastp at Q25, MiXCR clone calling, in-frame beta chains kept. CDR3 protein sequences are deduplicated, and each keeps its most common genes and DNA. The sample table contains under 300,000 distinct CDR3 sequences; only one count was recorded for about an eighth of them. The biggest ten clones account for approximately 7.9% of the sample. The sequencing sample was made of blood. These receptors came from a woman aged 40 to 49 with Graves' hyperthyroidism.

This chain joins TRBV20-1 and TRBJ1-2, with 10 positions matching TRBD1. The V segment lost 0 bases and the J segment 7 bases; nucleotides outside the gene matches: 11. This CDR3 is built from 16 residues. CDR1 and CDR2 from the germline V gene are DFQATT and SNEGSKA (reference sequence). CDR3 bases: TGCAGTGCTAGAGATACGTGGGACAGGGGCGTTCTTGGCTACACCTTC. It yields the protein CSARDTWDRGVLGYTF.

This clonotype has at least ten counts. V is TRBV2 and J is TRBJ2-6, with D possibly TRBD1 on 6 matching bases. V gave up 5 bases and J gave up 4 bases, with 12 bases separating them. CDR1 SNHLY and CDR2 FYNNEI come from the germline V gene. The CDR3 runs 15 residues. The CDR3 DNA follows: TGTGCCAGCAGTACAGGGAAGAGCGGGGCCAACGTCCTGACTTTC. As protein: CASSTGKSGANVLTF.

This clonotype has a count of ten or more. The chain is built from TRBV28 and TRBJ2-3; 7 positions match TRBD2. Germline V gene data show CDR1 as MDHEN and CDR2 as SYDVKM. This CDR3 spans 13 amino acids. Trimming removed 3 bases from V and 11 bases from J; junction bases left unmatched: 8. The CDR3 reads CASSFGGGWWQYF. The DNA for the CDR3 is TGTGCCAGCAGTTTCGGGGGAGGGTGGTGGCAGTATTTT.

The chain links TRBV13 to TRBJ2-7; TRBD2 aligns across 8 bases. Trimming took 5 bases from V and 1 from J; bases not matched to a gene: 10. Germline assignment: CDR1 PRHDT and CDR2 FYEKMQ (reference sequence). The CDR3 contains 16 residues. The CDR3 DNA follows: TGTGCCAGCAGCACCACAAGCGGGAGACGGTCCTACGAGCAGTACTTC. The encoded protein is CASSTTSGRRSYEQYF.

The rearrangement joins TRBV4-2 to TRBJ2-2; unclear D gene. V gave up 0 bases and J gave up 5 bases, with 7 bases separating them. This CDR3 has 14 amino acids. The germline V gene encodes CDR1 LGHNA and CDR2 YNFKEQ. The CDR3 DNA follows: TGTGCCAGCAGCCAAGAAAGGCTGACCGGGGAGCTGTTTTTT. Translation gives CASSQERLTGELFF.

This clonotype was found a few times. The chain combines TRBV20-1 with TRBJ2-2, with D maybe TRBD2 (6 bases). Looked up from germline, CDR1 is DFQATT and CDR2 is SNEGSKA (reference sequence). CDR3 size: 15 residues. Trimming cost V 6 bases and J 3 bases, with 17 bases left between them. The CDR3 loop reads CSARASSGYTGELFF. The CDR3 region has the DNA TGCAGTGCAAGGGCTAGCAGCGGGTACACCGGGGAGCTGTTTTTT.

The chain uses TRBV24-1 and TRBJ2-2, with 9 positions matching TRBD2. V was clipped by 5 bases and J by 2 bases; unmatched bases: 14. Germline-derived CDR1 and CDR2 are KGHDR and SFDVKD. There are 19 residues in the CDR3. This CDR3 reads CATSGSMGSGRLNTGELFF. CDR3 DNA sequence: TGTGCCACCAGTGGAAGTATGGGGAGCGGGAGGCTTAACACCGGGGAGCTGTTTTTT.

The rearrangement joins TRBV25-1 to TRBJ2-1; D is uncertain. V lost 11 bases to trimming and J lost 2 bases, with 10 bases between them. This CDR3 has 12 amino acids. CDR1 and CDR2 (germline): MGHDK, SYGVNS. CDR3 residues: CADDGPYNEQFF. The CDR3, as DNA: TGTGCCGACGATGGGCCCTACAATGAGCAGTTCTTC.

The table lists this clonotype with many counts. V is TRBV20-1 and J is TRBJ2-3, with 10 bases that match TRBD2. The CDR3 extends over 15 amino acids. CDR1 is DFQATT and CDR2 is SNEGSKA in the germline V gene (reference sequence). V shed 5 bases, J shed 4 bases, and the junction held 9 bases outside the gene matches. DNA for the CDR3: TGCAGTGCTCCCCCCGCTAGCGGGAGCTCAGATACGCAGTATTTT. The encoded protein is CSAPPASGSSDTQYF.

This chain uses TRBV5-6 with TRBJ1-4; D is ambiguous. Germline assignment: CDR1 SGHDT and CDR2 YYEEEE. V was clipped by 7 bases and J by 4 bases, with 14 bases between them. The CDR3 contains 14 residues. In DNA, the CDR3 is TGTGCCAGCGGGATTTGGGTTGTTAATGAAAAACTGTTTTTT. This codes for CASGIWVVNEKLFF.

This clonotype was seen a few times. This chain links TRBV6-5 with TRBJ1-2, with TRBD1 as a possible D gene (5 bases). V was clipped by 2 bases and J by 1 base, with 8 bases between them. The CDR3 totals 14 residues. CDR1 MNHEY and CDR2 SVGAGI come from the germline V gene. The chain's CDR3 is CASSYRGGNYGYTF. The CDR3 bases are TGTGCCAGCAGTTACAGGGGAGGTAACTATGGCTACACCTTC.

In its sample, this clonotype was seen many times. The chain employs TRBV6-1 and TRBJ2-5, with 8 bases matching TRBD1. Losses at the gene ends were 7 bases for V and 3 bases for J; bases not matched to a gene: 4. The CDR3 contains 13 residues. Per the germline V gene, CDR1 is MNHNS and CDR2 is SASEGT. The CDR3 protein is CASTGQGEETQYF. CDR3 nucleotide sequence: TGTGCCAGCACCGGACAGGGAGAAGAGACCCAGTACTTC.

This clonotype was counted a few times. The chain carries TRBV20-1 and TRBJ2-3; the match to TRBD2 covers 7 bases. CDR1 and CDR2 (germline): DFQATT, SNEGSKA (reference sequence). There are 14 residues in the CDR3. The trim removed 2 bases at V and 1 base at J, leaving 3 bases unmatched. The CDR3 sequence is CSARTLAGTDTQYF. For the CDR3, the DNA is TGCAGTGCTAGAACCCTAGCGGGCACAGATACGCAGTATTTT.

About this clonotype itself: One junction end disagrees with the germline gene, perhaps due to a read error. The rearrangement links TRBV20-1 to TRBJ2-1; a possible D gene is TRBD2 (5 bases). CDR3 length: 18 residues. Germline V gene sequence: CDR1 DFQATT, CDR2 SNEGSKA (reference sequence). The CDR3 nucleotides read TGCAGTGCTAGAGGCCTCCCAGGTGCGGGCCTCTCCTACAATGAGCAGCTCTTC. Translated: CSARGLPGAGLSYNEQLF.

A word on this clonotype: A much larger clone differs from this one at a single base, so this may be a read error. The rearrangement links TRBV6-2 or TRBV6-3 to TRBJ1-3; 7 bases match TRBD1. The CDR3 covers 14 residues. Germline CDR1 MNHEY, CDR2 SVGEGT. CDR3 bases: TGTGCCACGGGGACAGATACCTCTGGAAACGCCATATATTTT. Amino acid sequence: CATGTDTSGNAIYF.

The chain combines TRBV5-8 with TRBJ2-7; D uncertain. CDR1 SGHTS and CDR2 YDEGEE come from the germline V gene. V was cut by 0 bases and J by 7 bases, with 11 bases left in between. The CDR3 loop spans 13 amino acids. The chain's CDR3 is CASSLAEFQEQYF. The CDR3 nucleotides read TGTGCCAGCAGCTTGGCCGAGTTCCAGGAGCAGTACTTC.

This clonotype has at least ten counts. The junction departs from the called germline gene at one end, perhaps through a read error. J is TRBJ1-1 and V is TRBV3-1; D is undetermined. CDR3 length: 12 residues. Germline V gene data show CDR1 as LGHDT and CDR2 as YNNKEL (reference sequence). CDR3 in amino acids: CASSQLNTEAFF. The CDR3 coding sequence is TGCGCCAGCAGCCAGCTCAACACTGAAGCTTTCTTT.

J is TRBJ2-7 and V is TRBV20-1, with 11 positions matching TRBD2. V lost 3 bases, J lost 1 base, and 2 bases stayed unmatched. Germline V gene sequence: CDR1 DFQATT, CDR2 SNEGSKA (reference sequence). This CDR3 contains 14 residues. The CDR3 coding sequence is TGCAGTGCTAGGGCTAGCGGGGGGTCCTACGAGCAGTACTTC. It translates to CSARASGGSYEQYF.

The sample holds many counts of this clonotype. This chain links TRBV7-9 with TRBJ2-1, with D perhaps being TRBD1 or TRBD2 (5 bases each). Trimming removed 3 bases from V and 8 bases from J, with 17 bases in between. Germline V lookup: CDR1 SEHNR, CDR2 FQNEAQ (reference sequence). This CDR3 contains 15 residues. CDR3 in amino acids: CASSLSWGAEDEQFF. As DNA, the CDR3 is TGTGCCAGCAGCTTGTCATGGGGCGCGGAGGATGAGCAGTTCTTC.

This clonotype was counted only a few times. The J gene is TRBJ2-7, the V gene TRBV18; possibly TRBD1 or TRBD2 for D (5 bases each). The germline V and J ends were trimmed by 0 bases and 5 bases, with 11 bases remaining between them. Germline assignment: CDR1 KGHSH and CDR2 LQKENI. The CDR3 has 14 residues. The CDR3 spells CASSPPAGTHEQYF. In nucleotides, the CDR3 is TGTGCCAGCTCACCACCGGCCGGGACCCACGAGCAGTACTTC. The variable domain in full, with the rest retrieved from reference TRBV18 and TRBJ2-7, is NAGVMQNPRHLVRRRGQEARLRCSPMKGHSHVYWYRQLPEEGLKFMVYLQKENIIDESGMPKERFSAEFPKEGPSILRIQQVVRGDSAAYFCASSPPAGTHEQYFGPGTRLTVT.